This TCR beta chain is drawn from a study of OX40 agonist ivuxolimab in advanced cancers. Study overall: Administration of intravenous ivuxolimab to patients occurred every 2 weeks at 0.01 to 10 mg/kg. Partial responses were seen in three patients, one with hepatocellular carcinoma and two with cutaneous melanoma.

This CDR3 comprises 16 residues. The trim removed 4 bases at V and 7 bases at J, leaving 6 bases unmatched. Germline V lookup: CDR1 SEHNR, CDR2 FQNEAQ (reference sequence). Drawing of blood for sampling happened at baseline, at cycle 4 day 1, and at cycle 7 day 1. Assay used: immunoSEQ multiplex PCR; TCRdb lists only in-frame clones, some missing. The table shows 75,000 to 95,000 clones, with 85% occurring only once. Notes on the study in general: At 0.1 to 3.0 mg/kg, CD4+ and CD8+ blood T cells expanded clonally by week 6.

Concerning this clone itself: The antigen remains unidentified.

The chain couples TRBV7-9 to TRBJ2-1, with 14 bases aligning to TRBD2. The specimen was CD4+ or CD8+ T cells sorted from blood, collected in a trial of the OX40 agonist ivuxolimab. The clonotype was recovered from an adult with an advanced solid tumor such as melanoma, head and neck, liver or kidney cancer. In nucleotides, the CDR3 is TGTGCCAGCAGCTACCGGACTAGCGGGGGGATGAATGAGCAGTTCTTC. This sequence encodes CASSYRTSGGMNEQFF.